The TCR beta chain described here comes from a study of vaccination effects on CD4 cells after COVID-19. Remarks on this clone: Its antigen is unknown.

Libraries were prepared by immunoSEQ multiplex PCR; TCRdb keeps only in-frame clonotypes and omits some of them. The sample lists around 79,000 clones, under 80% seen once, with roughly a tenth in the top ten. CDR3 length: 15 residues. Germline lookup yields CDR1 LGHDT and CDR2 YNNKEL (reference sequence). V was shortened by 2 bases and J by 4 bases, with 14 bases between the two germline ends. General observations from the study: By a late point after vaccination, infection- and vaccine-induced clones had shrunk markedly through clonal contraction. The authors studied few convalescent patients and collected no early post-infection timepoints.

Sequencing followed a ViraFEST assay step that expanded antigen-specific CD4+ T cells with viral peptide pools. Investigators separated out CD4+ T cells once around 9 days of culture had passed. In the vaccine recipients, nucleocapsid antibodies were negative and there was no prior SARS-CoV-2 infection. Each culture well received around 2 million PBMC. These cells were then cultured in IMDM with approximately 9.8 IU/ml IL-2 and 10 ug/ml peptides. The authors exchanged half the medium for IL-2 medium on days 3 and 7. This sample comprised CD4+ T cells from PBMCs cultured with SARS-CoV-2 spike peptides, obtained before COVID-19 vaccination. The rearrangement links TRBV3-1 (or the pseudogene TRBV3-2) to TRBJ2-5; TRBD1 might be the D (5 bases). This TCR was sampled from a human donor who received a COVID-19 vaccine. The CDR3 region is CASSQSLRVGETQYF. The DNA for the CDR3 is TGTGCCAGCAGCCAAAGCCTCAGGGTAGGAGAGACCCAGTACTTC.